One sample yielded the 21 T cell receptor beta chains listed below, sequenced in a study of T cell repertoires in cytomegalovirus infection (dated by TCRdb to about 2019). Sequenced using an Illumina HiSeq 1500. The raw public data were reprocessed by TCRdb itself: fastp quality trimming at Q25, MiXCR clonotype calling, in-frame beta chains only. Every CDR3 protein is listed once, alongside the most common genes and DNA of its rows. This sample lists about 900,000 distinct CDR3 sequences; around a third were detected once. Over 13% of the sample goes to the ten largest clones. Which antigens these TCRs recognize remains unknown. The treatment or condition label, read with the paper, signifies: in vitro stimulation with specific CMV peptide epitopes to enrich CMV-specific T cells. The sample here was cultured CD8+ T cells from PBMCs, taken from culture after CMV antigen stimulation. The receptors shown here come from a human donor in good health (CMV status not recorded). Some clones in this sample may be carry-over from other donors' samples.

The chain uses TRBV12-3 or TRBV12-4 and TRBJ2-2; TRBD2 aligns across 7 bases. This CDR3 has 15 residues. Trimming cost V 7 bases and J 2 bases; bases outside gene matches: 7. CDR3 DNA sequence: TGTGCCAGCAAATGGGAGGGCGGTAACACCGGGGAGCTGTTTTTT. Translation: CASKWEGGNTGELFF.

This clonotype has just a few counts. The rearrangement joins TRBV27 to TRBJ1-1, with a weak D call TRBD1 (5 bases). V was clipped by 5 bases and J by 3 bases, with 10 bases between them. Germline V gene data show CDR1 as MNHEY and CDR2 as SMNVEV (reference sequence). The CDR3 has 13 amino acids. The CDR3 nucleotides are TGTGCCAGCAGTATGGGACCCCACACTGAAGCTTTCTTT. Translation: CASSMGPHTEAFF.

The V call is TRBV14, the J call TRBJ2-7; D is uncertain. The CDR3 is 12 amino acids. Trimming removed 3 bases from V and 4 bases from J, with 7 bases in between. The V gene's germline CDR1 is SGHDN and CDR2 FVKESK. This CDR3 is CASSHEGYEQYF. CDR3 in DNA: TGTGCCAGCAGCCATGAAGGATACGAGCAGTACTTC.

The chain's CDR3 is CASRRGGGADTQYF. The CDR3 DNA reads as TGTGCCAGCAGGCGGGGGGGCGGGGCAGATACGCAGTATTTT. This rearrangement joins TRBV27 to TRBJ2-3; 9 bases agree with TRBD2. V lost 6 bases, J lost 4 bases, and 5 bases stayed unmatched. The CDR3 has 14 amino acids. Germline-derived CDR1 and CDR2 are MNHEY and SMNVEV (reference sequence).

This clonotype was counted a single time. An end of the junction does not agree with germline; a read error may underlie this. The chain is built from TRBV7-2 and TRBJ1-2, with D perhaps matching TRBD1 (5 bases). This CDR3 spans 12 amino acids. Germline V gives CDR1 SGHTA, CDR2 FQGNSA. CDR3 nucleotides: TGTGACAGCAGCTTAGCGGGGGTCGGCTACACCTTC. Translated, it gives CDSSLAGVGYTF.

This clonotype was counted only a few times. The chain uses TRBV5-6 and TRBJ1-2; 9 nucleotides align to TRBD1. The CDR3 is 16 amino acids. V was pared by 2 bases and J by 3 bases, with 8 bases of the junction left unmatched. Germline lookup yields CDR1 SGHDT and CDR2 YYEEEE. The CDR3 DNA sequence: TGTGCCAGCAGCTTAGCAAGGGACAGGGAGGACTATGGCTACACCTTC. This gives the protein CASSLARDREDYGYTF.

The rearrangement links TRBV7-8 to TRBJ2-2; possible D gene TRBD2, 5 bases. The CDR3 has 13 residues. Germline V gene data show CDR1 as SGHVS and CDR2 as FQNEAQ. Trimming pared 5 bases from V and 6 bases from J, leaving 10 bases between. Here the CDR3 DNA reads TGTGCCAGCAGCCCGGGGTATTCCGGGGAGCTGTTTTTT. It is translated as CASSPGYSGELFF.

The chain is built from TRBV4-1 and TRBJ1-4, with a tentative D call TRBD1 (5 bases). Germline assignment: CDR1 MGHRA and CDR2 YSYEKL. The CDR3 has 16 residues. V lost 0 bases and J 4 bases, leaving 12 bases between the germline ends. The CDR3 sequence: CASSQEVRGDNEKLFF. The CDR3 DNA reads as TGCGCCAGCAGCCAAGAAGTACGAGGGGATAATGAAAAACTGTTTTTT.

This clonotype turned up a few times. This rearrangement joins TRBV5-1 to TRBJ2-2; 8 nucleotides align to TRBD1. The CDR3 totals 15 residues. From germline, CDR1 is SGHRS and CDR2 YFSETQ. V trimming: 7 bases; J trimming: 2 bases; junction bases outside the gene matches: 7. DNA of the CDR3: TGCGCCAGCCAATGGACAGGGATAAACACCGGGGAGCTGTTTTTT. It is translated as CASQWTGINTGELFF.

This clonotype was detected once. This rearrangement joins TRBV14 to TRBJ2-7; the D is unclear. Per the germline V gene, CDR1 is SGHDN and CDR2 is FVKESK. With 6 bases removed from V and 3 bases from J, the gap between germline ends came to 9 bases. The CDR3 has 12 residues. This CDR3 reads CASSLHGYEQYF. In DNA form, the CDR3 reads TGTGCCAGCAGTTTACATGGCTACGAGCAGTACTTC.

This chain joins TRBV15 and TRBJ1-1; the match to TRBD1 covers 7 bases. V was clipped by 3 bases and J by 0 bases; unmatched bases: 4. The germline CDR1 and CDR2 sequences are LNHNV and YYDKDF (reference sequence). CDR3 length: 15 residues. The CDR3 DNA is TGTGCCACCAGCAGGAGGGACAGAATGAACACTGAAGCTTTCTTT. The encoded protein is CATSRRDRMNTEAFF.

This clonotype has at least ten counts. The chain couples TRBV12-3 or TRBV12-4 to TRBJ2-1; no reliable D call. Trimming left V 6 bases short and J 5 bases short, with 11 bases between. This CDR3 spans 13 amino acids. CDR3 DNA: TGTGCCAGCAGCTCGACGGATAACAATGAGCAGTTCTTC. This gives the protein CASSSTDNNEQFF.

The chain carries TRBV6-2 or TRBV6-3 and TRBJ1-5; D unresolved. This CDR3 is 15 amino acids long. The V end lost 8 bases, the J end lost 4 bases, and 18 bases lay between the germline ends. Germline values: CDR1 MNHEY, CDR2 SVGEGT. DNA of the CDR3: TGTGCCAGCGGCCCCGGGAGTCCTTGGAATCAGCCCCAGCATTTT. Residues: CASGPGSPWNQPQHF.

This clonotype was picked up a small number of times. The chain couples TRBV29-1 to TRBJ2-3; 10 positions agree with TRBD2. This CDR3 region has 13 residues. From germline, CDR1 is SQVTM and CDR2 ANQGSEA. V was clipped by 7 bases and J by 2 bases; unmatched bases: 3. CDR3 amino acids: CSDGLADTDTQYF. The CDR3 DNA reads TGCAGCGACGGACTAGCGGACACAGATACGCAGTATTTT.

In the case of this clonotype: Compared with germline, one end of the junction differs, possibly owing to a read error. This sequence joins TRBV28 and TRBJ2-1; D unresolved. The germline CDR1 and CDR2 sequences are MDHEN and SYDVKM. The CDR3 extends over 15 amino acids. CDR3 protein: CASSLSGYLYNEQIF. CDR3 nucleotides: TGTGCCAGCAGTTTATCTGGCTACCTATACAATGAGCAGATCTTC.

The V and J genes are TRBV20-1 and TRBJ2-1, with a weak D call TRBD2 (6 bases). The V end lost 6 bases, the J end lost 4 bases, and 16 bases lay between the germline ends. CDR3 length: 14 amino acids. CDR1 is DFQATT, CDR2 SNEGSKA, per germline (reference sequence). CDR3 loop: CSAYWRDLYNEQFF. The CDR3, as DNA: TGCAGTGCCTATTGGCGGGACCTGTACAATGAGCAGTTCTTC.

To note about this clonotype: A read error may be the cause here, since a much bigger clone is one base away. As the CDR3 is not closed by the conserved phenylalanine or tryptophan, this likely results from a read error. The chain carries TRBV7-2 and TRBJ1-2; unclear D gene. V was clipped by 7 bases and J by 8 bases, with 11 bases between them. The CDR3 has 11 residues. Looked up from germline, CDR1 is SGHTA and CDR2 is FQGNSA. Here the CDR3 reads CASTRGTGYTI. The CDR3 DNA reads as TGTGCCAGCACGCGAGGCACCGGCTACACCATC.

For this clonotype: Germline is not matched at one junction end, which may reflect a read error. The chain couples TRBV27 to TRBJ2-1, with a weak D call TRBD1 (6 bases). Per germline, CDR1 MNHEY and CDR2 SMNVEV (reference sequence). This CDR3 contains 14 residues. The CDR3 sequence is CAISLFRQGNEQFF. DNA for the CDR3: TGTGCCATCAGTTTATTCCGTCAGGGGAATGAGCAGTTCTTC.

This clonotype has more than one count but fewer than ten. This rearrangement joins TRBV7-8 to TRBJ2-7; 7 nucleotides match TRBD1. This CDR3 is 15 amino acids long. The V gene's germline CDR1 is SGHVS and CDR2 FQNEAQ. J lost 3 bases, V lost 5 bases, and 10 bases had no gene match. CDR3 coding DNA: TGTGCCAGCAGCCCGGACAGGTCATTAATCTACGAGCAGTACGTC. Amino acid sequence: CASSPDRSLIYEQYV.

About this clonotype: Possible read error: a much larger clone is one base away. V gene TRBV7-4 combines with J gene TRBJ2-7; no clear D. V lost 6 bases, J lost 2 bases, and 14 bases lay in between. Germline V gene lookup returns CDR1 SGHVT and CDR2 SQSDAQ. CDR3 length: 14 residues. The CDR3 DNA sequence: TGTGCCAGCAGGACCGACAACATCCCCTACGAGCAGTACTTC. Translation gives CASRTDNIPYEQYF.

This chain joins TRBV6-6 and TRBJ2-7, with D possibly matching TRBD1 (5 bases). Trimming pared 4 bases from V and 0 bases from J, leaving 16 bases between. There are 16 residues in the CDR3. Germline assignment: CDR1 MNHNY and CDR2 SVGAGI (reference sequence). The chain's CDR3 is CASSFSLVDNSYEQYF. The DNA for the CDR3 is TGTGCCAGCAGTTTTTCTTTAGTGGACAACTCCTACGAGCAGTACTTC.